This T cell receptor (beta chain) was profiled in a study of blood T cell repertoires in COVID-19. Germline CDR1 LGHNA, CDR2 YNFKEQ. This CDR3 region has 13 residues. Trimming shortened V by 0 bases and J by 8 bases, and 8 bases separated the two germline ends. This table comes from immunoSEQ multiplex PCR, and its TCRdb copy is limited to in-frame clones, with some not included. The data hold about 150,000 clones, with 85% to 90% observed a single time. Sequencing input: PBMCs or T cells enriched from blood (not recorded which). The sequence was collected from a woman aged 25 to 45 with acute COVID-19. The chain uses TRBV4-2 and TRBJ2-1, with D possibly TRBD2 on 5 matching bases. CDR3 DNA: TGTGCCAGCAGCCAAGATAATAGCGATGAGCAGTTCTTC. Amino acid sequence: CASSQDNSDEQFF.